The source of this TCR beta chain is a study of cytomegalovirus exposure and HLA in healthy donors. As for the study in general: Unique TCRs from HLA-typed donors, 70 million to 100 million of them, were held in an early data release.

The PCR was carried out with 60 Vbeta primers and 13 Jbeta primers. Only in-frame clones appear in the TCRdb table, and some are missing; sequencing was by immunoSEQ multiplex PCR. The sample lists 150,000 to 200,000 clones, 75% to 85% occurring once. Deletions cut 4 bases from V and 11 bases from J, with 20 bases between. The CDR3 is made up of 14 amino acids. The germline V gene has CDR1 LNHDA and CDR2 SQIVND (reference sequence). The chain joins TRBV19 to TRBJ1-1, with no clear D. This receptor was taken from a woman aged 18-35 years in good health and CMV-seropositive. The sample was PBMCs. CDR3 residues: CASSRGRTGVDAFF. The CDR3 DNA sequence: TGTGCCAGTAGTAGAGGTAGGACTGGCGTGGACGCTTTCTTT.